The source of this T cell receptor beta chain is a study of neurological immune-mediated disorders. Time point denoted: technical triplicate 3. Per the germline V gene, CDR1 is SQVTM and CDR2 is ANQGSEA. The CDR3 spans 13 residues. V was pared by 3 bases and J by 2 bases, with 8 bases between. The authors produced cDNA by 5'RACE using 10-nucleotide random UMIs. MiXCR was run by TCRdb on the 5' RACE reads, yielding one entry per CDR3 protein. The sample lists about 44,000 distinct CDR3 sequences; 20% to 25% were seen once. This clonotype was detected ten times or more. The sequencing sample was made of PBMCs. This receptor was identified in a man aged 60 to 75 with HTLV-1-associated myelopathy (HAM/TSP). This chain joins TRBV29-1 and TRBJ2-1; unclear D gene. CDR3 in amino acids: CSVDGVAYNEQFF. DNA of the CDR3: TGCAGCGTTGATGGGGTCGCCTACAATGAGCAGTTCTTC.